This TCR beta chain was captured by sequencing in a study of T cells in Graves' hyperthyroidism and ophthalmopathy. CDR1 SGHAT and CDR2 FQNNGV come from the germline V gene. The CDR3 length is 16 residues. About this clonotype: A much larger clone differs by one base, so this may be a read error.

RNA transcripts were the template for amplifying TCR beta CDR3 regions. Primed by the HTBI set, a first-round RT-PCR was run on the TCR CDR3. TCRdb passed the multiplex PCR reads through MiXCR, listing each CDR3 protein once. The profile covers around 350,000 distinct CDR3 sequences, with around 15% appearing a single time and about 20% taken by the ten largest. The gene calls are TRBV11-2 and TRBJ2-3, with 7 bases that match TRBD2. The specimen sequenced was blood. The TCR originated in a woman in her twenties or thirties with Graves' ophthalmopathy. The CDR3 protein is CASNLNRGVRADTQYF. CDR3 coding DNA: TGTGCCAGCAACTTAAACCGGGGGGTTAGGGCAGATACGCAGTATTTT.